This T cell receptor (beta chain) originates from a study of shared clonotypes between healthy human individuals. All the donors were Caucasian adults who lived in Nashville, Tennessee. CD4+ cells underwent separation, giving CD45RA+ naive and CD45RA-negative memory subsets. Study-wide results and caveats: The naive CD4 repertoires of a handful of donors were compared, and about 5% of clonotypes were shared. There were few donors, and this limited the genetic and exposure-history diversity represented.

TCRdb's copy holds only in-frame clones and misses some; the assay was immunoSEQ multiplex PCR. The table includes more than 2 million clones, around 95% detected once. Notes on this clone: Its antigen is unidentified.

There are 13 residues in the CDR3. Trimming left V 3 bases short and J 2 bases short, with 11 bases between. Germline V CDR1 and CDR2: GTSNPN, SVGIG (reference sequence). The rearrangement joins TRBV30 to TRBJ2-7; D might be TRBD1 (6 bases). Sequences were obtained from naive CD4+ T cells sorted from blood. Regarding subset: CD45RA+ positively selected. This TCR came from a man in his late teens or twenties in good health. The DNA of the CDR3 is TGTGCCTGGAGGACAGGACCTCCCTACGAGCAGTACTTC. Residues: CAWRTGPPYEQYF.